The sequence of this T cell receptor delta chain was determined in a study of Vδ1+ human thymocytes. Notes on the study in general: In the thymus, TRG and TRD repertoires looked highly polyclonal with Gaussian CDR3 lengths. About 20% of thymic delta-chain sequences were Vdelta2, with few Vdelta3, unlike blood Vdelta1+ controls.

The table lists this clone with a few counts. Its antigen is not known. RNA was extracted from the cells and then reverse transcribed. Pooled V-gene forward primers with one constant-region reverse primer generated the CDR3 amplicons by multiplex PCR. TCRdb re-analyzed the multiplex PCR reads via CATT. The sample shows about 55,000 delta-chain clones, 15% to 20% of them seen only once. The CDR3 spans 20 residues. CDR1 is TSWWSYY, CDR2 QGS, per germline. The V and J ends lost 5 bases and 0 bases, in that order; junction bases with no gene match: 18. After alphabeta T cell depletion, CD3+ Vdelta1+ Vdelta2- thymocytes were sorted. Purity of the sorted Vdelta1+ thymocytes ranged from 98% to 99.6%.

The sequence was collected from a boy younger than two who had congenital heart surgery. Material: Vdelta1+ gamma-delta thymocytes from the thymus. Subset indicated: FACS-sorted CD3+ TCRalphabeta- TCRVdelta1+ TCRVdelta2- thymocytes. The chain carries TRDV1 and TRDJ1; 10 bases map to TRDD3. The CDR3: CALGNRGTTTGGSDTDKLIF. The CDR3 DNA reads TGTGCTCTTGGGAACCGGGGCACTACCACTGGGGGATCGGACACCGATAAACTCATCTTT.